This is a list of T cell receptor beta chains from one sample in a study of blood T cell repertoires in COVID-19. Assay used: immunoSEQ multiplex PCR; TCRdb lists only in-frame clones, some missing. Of approximately 76,000 clones listed, approximately 86% were seen once; the top ten hold roughly 13%. Sequenced sample: peripheral blood. These receptors were obtained from a woman aged 55-70 years with acute or convalescent COVID-19. The CDR3 runs from the conserved cysteine through the conserved F or W. D genes are given only for firm matches. Size is omitted from some rows. Given values are once, few, many or a class for expanded clones.

j_call: TRBJ1-2
clone_size: NA
v_call: TRBV28
d_call: NA
cdr3_aa: CASNPGLANYGYTF
cdr3_nt: TGTGCTAGCAACCCCGGGTTAGCTAACTATGGCTACACCTTC

j_call: TRBJ2-1
clone_size: NA
v_call: TRBV5-1
d_call: TRBD1
cdr3_aa: CASSLVLAGGIGEQFF
cdr3_nt: TGCGCCAGCAGCTTGGTTCTGGCAGGGGGCATTGGTGAGCAGTTCTTC

j_call: TRBJ2-2
clone_size: NA
v_call: TRBV30
d_call: NA
cdr3_aa: CAWSGGAGELFF
cdr3_nt: TGTGCCTGGAGTGGGGGCGCCGGGGAGCTGTTTTTT

j_call: TRBJ2-5
clone_size: NA
v_call: TRBV4-1
d_call: TRBD2
cdr3_aa: CASSLRAASGEETQYF
cdr3_nt: TGCGCCAGCAGCCTCCGTGCCGCTAGCGGGGAGGAGACCCAGTACTTC

j_call: TRBJ1-5
clone_size: NA
v_call: TRBV19
d_call: NA
cdr3_aa: CASSSGVFNQPQHF
cdr3_nt: TGTGCCAGTAGTTCAGGGGTCTTCAATCAGCCCCAGCATTTT

j_call: TRBJ2-6
clone_size: NA
v_call: TRBV3-1/TRBV3-2
d_call: NA
cdr3_aa: CASSPTGSGANVLTF
cdr3_nt: TGTGCCAGCAGCCCGACAGGCTCTGGGGCCAACGTCCTGACTTTC

j_call: TRBJ1-5
clone_size: NA
v_call: TRBV5-6
d_call: NA
cdr3_aa: CASRVGGARSNQPQHF
cdr3_nt: TGTGCCAGCAGAGTGGGGGGGGCCCGGAGCAATCAGCCCCAGCATTTT

j_call: TRBJ2-7
clone_size: once
v_call: TRBV2
d_call: NA
cdr3_aa: CASSDAARKTDEQYF
cdr3_nt: TGTGCCAGCAGTGACGCTGCTAGAAAGACAGACGAGCAGTACTTC

j_call: TRBJ2-7
clone_size: NA
v_call: TRBV6-5
d_call: TRBD1
cdr3_aa: CASSPGQEEYF
cdr3_nt: TGTGCCAGCAGTCCCGGACAGGAAGAGTACTTC

j_call: TRBJ2-2
clone_size: few
v_call: TRBV4-1
d_call: NA
cdr3_aa: CASSQEPGYTGELFF
cdr3_nt: TGCGCCAGCAGCCAAGAACCGGGGTACACCGGGGAGCTGTTTTTT

j_call: TRBJ2-3
clone_size: NA
v_call: TRBV4-2
d_call: TRBD2
cdr3_aa: CASSQVLGTSGGSTDTQYF
cdr3_nt: TGTGCCAGCAGCCAGGTCCTTGGGACTAGCGGGGGGAGCACAGATACGCAGTATTTT

j_call: TRBJ2-7
clone_size: NA
v_call: TRBV7-9
d_call: NA
cdr3_aa: CASSLAGGDYEQYF
cdr3_nt: TGTGCCAGCAGCTTAGCGGGGGGAGACTACGAGCAGTACTTC

j_call: TRBJ2-2
clone_size: NA
v_call: TRBV5-6
d_call: NA
cdr3_aa: CASSLAGRINTGELFF
cdr3_nt: TGTGCCAGCAGCTTGGCTGGCAGAATAAACACCGGGGAGCTGTTTTTT

j_call: TRBJ1-1
clone_size: NA
v_call: TRBV27
d_call: NA
cdr3_aa: CASKRNRNTEAFF
cdr3_nt: TGTGCCAGCAAGAGAAACAGGAACACTGAAGCTTTCTTT

j_call: TRBJ2-5
clone_size: NA
v_call: TRBV4-2
d_call: TRBD2
cdr3_aa: CASSLGTSGFQETQYF
cdr3_nt: TGTGCCAGCAGCCTGGGGACTAGCGGGTTTCAAGAGACCCAGTACTTC

j_call: TRBJ2-7
clone_size: once
v_call: TRBV2
d_call: NA
cdr3_aa: CAPGNTEQYF
cdr3_nt: TGTGCCCCAGGGAATACCGAGCAGTACTTC

j_call: TRBJ2-7
clone_size: NA
v_call: TRBV6-5
d_call: NA
cdr3_aa: CASIWGAYEQYF
cdr3_nt: TGTGCCAGCATCTGGGGGGCCTACGAGCAGTACTTC

j_call: TRBJ2-1
clone_size: NA
v_call: TRBV5-3
d_call: TRBD2
cdr3_aa: CARSSGTSGNEQFF
cdr3_nt: TGTGCCAGAAGCTCGGGGACTAGCGGGAATGAGCAGTTCTTC

j_call: TRBJ2-5
clone_size: NA
v_call: TRBV4-1
d_call: TRBD2
cdr3_aa: CASSQRLAYQETQYF
cdr3_nt: TGCGCCAGCAGCCAGCGACTAGCGTACCAAGAGACCCAGTACTTC

j_call: TRBJ1-3
clone_size: NA
v_call: TRBV7-8
d_call: NA
cdr3_aa: CASSNRDGGNTIYF
cdr3_nt: TGTGCCAGCAGTAACAGGGATGGGGGAAACACCATATATTTT

j_call: TRBJ2-3
clone_size: NA
v_call: TRBV18
d_call: TRBD1
cdr3_aa: CASSVELQGTTDTQYF
cdr3_nt: TGTGCCAGCTCCGTTGAATTACAGGGGACAACAGATACGCAGTATTTT

j_call: TRBJ2-7
clone_size: NA
v_call: TRBV28
d_call: NA
cdr3_aa: CASSDLTGGPYEQYF
cdr3_nt: TGTGCCAGCAGTGACTTGACGGGGGGCCCCTACGAGCAGTACTTC

j_call: TRBJ2-3
clone_size: NA
v_call: TRBV5-1
d_call: NA
cdr3_aa: CASSLDWAPDTQYF
cdr3_nt: TGCGCCAGCAGCTTGGACTGGGCTCCAGATACGCAGTATTTT

j_call: TRBJ2-7
clone_size: NA
v_call: TRBV5-8
d_call: TRBD1
cdr3_aa: CASSWDRQGYEQYF
cdr3_nt: TGTGCCAGCAGCTGGGACCGACAGGGGTACGAGCAGTACTTC

j_call: TRBJ2-3
clone_size: NA
v_call: TRBV4-1
d_call: NA
cdr3_aa: CASSEEWGRGGDTQYF
cdr3_nt: TGCGCCAGCAGCGAAGAGTGGGGGCGCGGGGGAGATACGCAGTATTTT